These 19 T cell receptor beta chains came from one sample sequenced in a study of regulatory T cells in long-lasting Graves disease. Time point specified: newly diagnosed GD, antithyroid drugs for less than 3 months. From PBMCs, RNA was extracted and then used to make the TCR library. Researchers made TCR beta libraries by using iRepertoire HTBI primers and running Arm-PCR on CDR3 regions. TCRdb itself ran the multiplex PCR reads through MiXCR, one entry per CDR3 protein. This sample has fewer than 650,000 distinct CDR3 sequences; roughly 15% occur once, and the top ten carry approximately 18%. These data were also reused for a study on T cells in Graves' hyperthyroidism and ophthalmopathy.

Sequencing used peripheral blood mononuclear cells (PBMCs), obtained at new diagnosis, from a patient treated with antithyroid drugs. These receptors came from a woman aged 25-40 years with Graves disease.

The genes are TRBV19 and TRBJ1-5, with D tentatively TRBD1 (5 bases). CDR3 length equals 15 residues. V was shortened by 6 bases and J by 1 base, with 13 bases between the two germline ends. Germline-derived CDR1 and CDR2 are LNHDA and SQIVND (reference sequence). This chain's CDR3 is CASSVGTGSNQPQHF. In DNA, the CDR3 is TGTGCCAGTAGCGTCGGGACGGGAAGCAATCAGCCCCAGCATTTT.

This clonotype came up many times. This chain joins TRBV24-1 and TRBJ1-5; a possible D gene is TRBD1 (5 bases). The CDR3 spans 14 residues. The V gene lost 7 bases and the J gene lost 5 bases, with 14 bases spanning the gap. Looked up from germline, CDR1 is KGHDR and CDR2 is SFDVKD. As DNA, the CDR3 is TGTGCCACCAGCGGAACAGGTAAGGATCAGCCCCAGCATTTT. As protein: CATSGTGKDQPQHF.

This clonotype turned up a few times. This chain links TRBV20-1 with TRBJ2-7, with 7 bases fitting TRBD2. The trim removed 4 bases at V and 9 bases at J, leaving 18 bases unmatched. The CDR3 sequence is 15 residues long. The germline V gene has CDR1 DFQATT and CDR2 SNEGSKA (reference sequence). The CDR3 DNA is TGCAGTGCTATCCCTGCCCTAGCTCGTGGCGGGGGGCAGTACTTC. It yields the protein CSAIPALARGGGQYF.

This clonotype was seen repeatedly, ten times or more. The chain has TRBV7-9 and TRBJ2-5, with TRBD2 identical over 16 bases. The CDR3 spans 19 residues. Germline V lookup: CDR1 SEHNR, CDR2 FQNEAQ (reference sequence). After removal of 1 base from V and 2 bases from J, the junction contained 7 bases not matched to a gene. The chain's CDR3 is CASSLGFTGLAGGQETQYF. The CDR3 coding sequence is TGTGCCAGCAGCTTAGGATTCACGGGACTAGCGGGAGGGCAAGAGACCCAGTACTTC.

This clonotype showed up many times. The chain has TRBV12-3 or TRBV12-4 and TRBJ1-5; possible D gene TRBD1, 5 bases. The CDR3 covers 15 residues. The V gene lost 1 base and the J gene lost 3 bases, with 10 bases spanning the gap. The CDR3 DNA follows: TGTGCCAGCAGTTTAGGGGGTGGGGCCAATCAGCCCCAGCATTTT. It translates to CASSLGGGANQPQHF.

In its sample, this clonotype was seen many times. The chain has TRBV5-6 and TRBJ2-7; D is perhaps TRBD1 (5 bases). This CDR3 contains 16 residues. Germline CDR1 SGHDT, CDR2 YYEEEE. V dropped 0 bases and J dropped 2 bases, with 15 bases sitting between them. The CDR3 DNA follows: TGTGCCAGCAGCTTGGTTGAGACAGCGCCTCCCTACGAGCAGTACTTC. Amino acid sequence: CASSLVETAPPYEQYF.

The sample holds a few counts of this clonotype. The J gene is TRBJ1-2, the V gene TRBV10-1, with D possibly matching TRBD1 (6 bases). The CDR3 has 16 amino acids. CDR1 WNHNN and CDR2 SYGVQD come from the germline V gene (reference sequence). Trimming took 0 bases from V and 7 from J, leaving 18 bases between them. CDR3 amino acids: CASSESIMGGASGYTF. The DNA for the CDR3 is TGCGCCAGCAGTGAGTCGATTATGGGGGGCGCTTCTGGCTACACCTTC.

This clonotype came up a few times. The rearrangement links TRBV19 to TRBJ2-2; D remains unclear. The CDR3 spans 15 residues. V was shortened by 1 base and J by 6 bases, with 12 bases between the two germline ends. Per the germline V gene, CDR1 is LNHDA and CDR2 is SQIVND (reference sequence). The CDR3 loop reads CASSIAGPFPGELFF. The CDR3 bases are TGTGCCAGTAGTATAGCCGGACCCTTCCCCGGGGAGCTGTTTTTT.

The table lists this clonotype with a few counts. The genes are TRBV12-3 or TRBV12-4 and TRBJ2-2; D unresolved. There are 12 residues in the CDR3. Deletions cut 8 bases from V and 6 bases from J, with 10 bases between. The CDR3 DNA follows: TGTGCCAGCTTATCATCGGCCGGGGAGCTGTTTTTT. This translates into CASLSSAGELFF.

This clonotype appeared a few times. The chain is built from TRBV30 and TRBJ2-2, with 10 bases that match TRBD2. V dropped 3 bases and J dropped 7; count of bases not matched to a gene: 11. In germline, CDR1 is GTSNPN, CDR2 SVGIG (reference sequence). The CDR3 is 16 amino acids. The CDR3 bases are TGTGCCTGGAGGGGTAGCGGGAGGCACAAGAACGGGGAGCTGTTTTTT. Translating gives CAWRGSGRHKNGELFF.

The genes are TRBV20-1 and TRBJ2-7; D may be TRBD1 (6 bases). This CDR3 has 13 amino acids. With 5 bases removed from V and 2 bases from J, the gap between germline ends came to 13 bases. Per the germline V gene, CDR1 is DFQATT and CDR2 is SNEGSKA (reference sequence). The CDR3 spells CSAPSYRAYEQYF. CDR3 DNA: TGCAGTGCTCCCAGTTACAGGGCCTACGAGCAGTACTTC.

The chain joins TRBV29-1 to TRBJ2-1; possibly TRBD1 for D (5 bases). The CDR3 length is 14 residues. V was shortened by 1 base and J by 7 bases, with 14 bases between the two germline ends. The germline V gene encodes CDR1 SQVTM and CDR2 ANQGSEA. CDR3 DNA: TGCAGCGTTGAAGGACTGACGAAGGGGAATGAGCAGTTCTTC. Translated: CSVEGLTKGNEQFF.

This clonotype was seen a handful of times. This rearrangement joins TRBV7-6 to TRBJ1-2, with D uncertain. CDR3 length: 14 amino acids. Per the germline V gene, CDR1 is SGHVS and CDR2 is FNYEAQ. V lost 6 bases and J lost 0, with 11 bases in between. For the CDR3, the DNA is TGTGCCAGCAGTCCGTCCGGCTCTAACTATGGCTACACCTTC. Protein: CASSPSGSNYGYTF. Variable domain in full (rest from reference TRBV7-6 and TRBJ1-2): GAGVSQSPRYKVTKRGQDVALRCDPISGHVSLYWYRQALGQGPEFLTYFNYEAQQDKSGLPNDRFSAERPEGSISTLTIQRTEQRDSAMYRCASSPSGSNYGYTFGSGTRLTVV.

The CDR3 nucleotides read TGTGCCAGCAGCTCCCAGGCAGGGGGCGGCACTGAAGCTTTCTTT. Translation gives CASSSQAGGGTEAFF. The V gene is TRBV7-9, the J gene TRBJ1-1, with 8 bases aligning to TRBD1. Germline CDR1 SEHNR, CDR2 FQNEAQ (reference sequence). V was pared by 4 bases and J by 4 bases, with 8 bases of the junction left unmatched. This CDR3 is built from 15 residues.

The genes are TRBV5-1 and TRBJ1-2; D gene unclear. The CDR3 length is 16 residues. V was pared by 4 bases and J by 1 base, with 17 bases between. Germline assignment: CDR1 SGHRS and CDR2 YFSETQ. CDR3 sequence: CASSPSGPRFNYGYTF. The CDR3, as DNA: TGCGCCAGCAGCCCTTCGGGCCCCAGGTTTAACTATGGCTACACCTTC. The full variable domain, its missing parts supplied by reference TRBV5-1 and TRBJ1-2, is KAGVTQTPRYLIKTRGQQVTLSCSPISGHRSVSWYQQTPGQGLQFLFEYFSETQRNKGNFPGRFSGRQFSNSRSEMNVSTLELGDSALYLCASSPSGPRFNYGYTFGSGTRLTVV.

Many counts were recorded for this clonotype. In DNA, the CDR3 is TGCAGTGCTATTTGGACAGCTTCCACCGGGGAGCTGTTTTTT. Translating it yields CSAIWTASTGELFF. The chain couples TRBV20-1 to TRBJ2-2, with D possibly being TRBD1 (6 bases). With 4 bases removed from V and 4 bases from J, the gap between germline ends came to 13 bases. CDR1 DFQATT and CDR2 SNEGSKA come from the germline V gene (reference sequence). This CDR3 has 14 residues.

This clonotype was seen a few times. This rearrangement joins TRBV5-1 to TRBJ2-5; a weak D match, TRBD1 (5 bases). Between the trimmed V and J ends, which lost 7 bases and 5 bases, there was a span of 15 bases. Germline CDR1 SGHRS, CDR2 YFSETQ. The CDR3 sequence is 13 residues long. This CDR3 is CASGWQGDETQYF. Written as DNA, the CDR3 is TGCGCCAGCGGGTGGCAGGGCGACGAGACCCAGTACTTC.

This clonotype was detected many times. CDR3 DNA: TGTGCCAGCAGTTTAATGAGAGCAGATACGCAGTATTTT. This sequence encodes CASSLMRADTQYF. This rearrangement joins TRBV27 to TRBJ2-3; D gene uncertain. There are 13 residues in the CDR3. The germline CDR1 and CDR2 sequences are MNHEY and SMNVEV (reference sequence). Trimming shortened V by 2 bases and J by 4 bases, and 7 bases separated the two germline ends.

This clonotype showed up just a few times. The rearrangement uses TRBV3-1 and TRBJ1-2, with D hard to call. The CDR3 runs to 14 residues. V lost 1 base to trimming and J lost 4 bases, with 10 bases between them. Looked up from germline, CDR1 is LGHDT and CDR2 is YNNKEL (reference sequence). The CDR3 nucleotides are TGTGCCAGCAGCCAAGCGGGCAGCTTCTATGGCTACACCTTC. Translation gives CASSQAGSFYGYTF.